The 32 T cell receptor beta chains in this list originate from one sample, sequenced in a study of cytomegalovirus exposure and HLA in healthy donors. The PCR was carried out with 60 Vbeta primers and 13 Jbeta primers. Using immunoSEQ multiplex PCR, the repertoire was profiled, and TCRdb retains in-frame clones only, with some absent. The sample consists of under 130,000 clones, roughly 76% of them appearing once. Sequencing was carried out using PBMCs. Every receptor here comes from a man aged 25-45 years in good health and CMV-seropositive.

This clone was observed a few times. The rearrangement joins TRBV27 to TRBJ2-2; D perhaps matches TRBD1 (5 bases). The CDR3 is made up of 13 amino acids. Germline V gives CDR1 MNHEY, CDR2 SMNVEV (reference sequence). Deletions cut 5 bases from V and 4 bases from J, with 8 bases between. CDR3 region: CASSPQGTGELFF. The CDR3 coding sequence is TGTGCCAGCAGTCCCCAGGGCACCGGGGAGCTGTTTTTT.

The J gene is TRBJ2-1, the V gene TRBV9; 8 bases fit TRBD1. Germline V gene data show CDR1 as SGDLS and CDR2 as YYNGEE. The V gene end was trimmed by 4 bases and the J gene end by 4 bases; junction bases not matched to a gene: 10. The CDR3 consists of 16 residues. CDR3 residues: CASSPSGTGPYNEQFF. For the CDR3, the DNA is TGTGCCAGCAGCCCCTCCGGGACAGGACCTTACAATGAGCAGTTCTTC.

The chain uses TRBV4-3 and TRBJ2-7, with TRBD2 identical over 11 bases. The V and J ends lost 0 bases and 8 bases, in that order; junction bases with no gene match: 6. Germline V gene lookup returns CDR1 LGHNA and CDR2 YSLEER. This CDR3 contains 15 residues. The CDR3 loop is CASSQELAGGNQQYF. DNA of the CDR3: TGCGCCAGCAGCCAAGAGCTAGCGGGGGGAAATCAGCAGTACTTC.

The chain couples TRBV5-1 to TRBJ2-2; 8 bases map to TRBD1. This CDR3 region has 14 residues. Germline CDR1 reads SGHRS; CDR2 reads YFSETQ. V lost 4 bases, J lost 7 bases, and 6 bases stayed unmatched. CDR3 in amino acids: CASSGGQGSGELFF. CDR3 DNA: TGCGCCAGCAGCGGCGGACAGGGAAGCGGGGAGCTGTTTTTT.

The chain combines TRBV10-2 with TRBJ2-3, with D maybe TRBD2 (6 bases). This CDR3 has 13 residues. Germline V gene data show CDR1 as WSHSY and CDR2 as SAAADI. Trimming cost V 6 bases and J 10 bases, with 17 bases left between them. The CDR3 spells CASSAGTGVAQYF. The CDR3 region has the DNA TGCGCCAGCAGCGCCGGGACGGGAGTGGCGCAGTATTTT.

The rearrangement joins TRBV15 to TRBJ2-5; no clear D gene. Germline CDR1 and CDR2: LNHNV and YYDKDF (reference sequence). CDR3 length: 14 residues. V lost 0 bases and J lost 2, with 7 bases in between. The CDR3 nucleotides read TGTGCCACCAGCAGAGAGGGCCTTCAAGAGACCCAGTACTTC. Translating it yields CATSREGLQETQYF.

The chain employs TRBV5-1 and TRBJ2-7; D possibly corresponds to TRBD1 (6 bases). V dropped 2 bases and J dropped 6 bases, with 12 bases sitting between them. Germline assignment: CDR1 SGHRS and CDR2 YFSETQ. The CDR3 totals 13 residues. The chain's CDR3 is CASSFPQGSEQYF. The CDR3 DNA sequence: TGCGCCAGCAGCTTCCCGCAGGGGAGCGAGCAGTACTTC. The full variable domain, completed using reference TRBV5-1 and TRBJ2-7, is KAGVTQTPRYLIKTRGQQVTLSCSPISGHRSVSWYQQTPGQGLQFLFEYFSETQRNKGNFPGRFSGRQFSNSRSEMNVSTLELGDSALYLCASSFPQGSEQYFGPGTRLTVT.

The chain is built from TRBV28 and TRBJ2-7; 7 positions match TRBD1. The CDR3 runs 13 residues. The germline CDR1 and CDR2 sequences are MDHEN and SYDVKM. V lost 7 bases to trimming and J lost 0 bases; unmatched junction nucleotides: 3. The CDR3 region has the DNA TGTGCCAGCAAATGGGACAGCTCCTACGAGCAGTACTTC. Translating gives CASKWDSSYEQYF.

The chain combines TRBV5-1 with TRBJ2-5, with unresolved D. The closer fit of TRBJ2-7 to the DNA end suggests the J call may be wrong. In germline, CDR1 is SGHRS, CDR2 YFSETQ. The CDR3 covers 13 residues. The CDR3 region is CASSPVFGNEQYF. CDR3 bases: TGCGCCAGCAGCCCCGTTTTCGGTAACGAGCAGTACTTC.

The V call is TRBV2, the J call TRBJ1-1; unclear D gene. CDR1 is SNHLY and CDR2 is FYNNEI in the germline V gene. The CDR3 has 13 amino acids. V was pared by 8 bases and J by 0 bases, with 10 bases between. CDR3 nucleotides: TGTGCCAGCTCGATTTCGGTGAACACTGAAGCTTTCTTT. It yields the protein CASSISVNTEAFF.

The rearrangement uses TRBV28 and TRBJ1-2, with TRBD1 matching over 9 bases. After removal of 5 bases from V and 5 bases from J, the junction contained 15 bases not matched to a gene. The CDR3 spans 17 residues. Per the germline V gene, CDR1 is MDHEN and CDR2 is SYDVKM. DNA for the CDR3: TGTGCCAGCAGTACGACAGGGGGGCCCCTCAGTAAATATGGCTACACCTTC. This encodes CASSTTGGPLSKYGYTF.

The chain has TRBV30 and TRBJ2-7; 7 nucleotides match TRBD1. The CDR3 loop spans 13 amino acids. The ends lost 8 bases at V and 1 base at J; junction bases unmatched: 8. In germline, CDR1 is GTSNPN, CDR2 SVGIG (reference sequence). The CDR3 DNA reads TGTGCCCTCAAAGGGGGCAGTTCCTACGAGCAGTACTTC. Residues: CALKGGSSYEQYF.

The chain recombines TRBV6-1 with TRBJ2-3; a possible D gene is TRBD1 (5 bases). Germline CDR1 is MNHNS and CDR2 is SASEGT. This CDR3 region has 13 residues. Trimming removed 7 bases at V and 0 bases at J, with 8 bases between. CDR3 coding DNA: TGTGCCAGCATAGACAGTAGCACAGATACGCAGTATTTT. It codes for CASIDSSTDTQYF.

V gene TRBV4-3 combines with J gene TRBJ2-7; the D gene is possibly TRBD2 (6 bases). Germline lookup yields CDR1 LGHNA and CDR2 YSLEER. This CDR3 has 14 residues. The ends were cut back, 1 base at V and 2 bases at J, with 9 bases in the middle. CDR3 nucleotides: TGCGCCAGCAGCCAAGTCGGGGGTGCCTACGAGCAGTACTTC. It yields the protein CASSQVGGAYEQYF.

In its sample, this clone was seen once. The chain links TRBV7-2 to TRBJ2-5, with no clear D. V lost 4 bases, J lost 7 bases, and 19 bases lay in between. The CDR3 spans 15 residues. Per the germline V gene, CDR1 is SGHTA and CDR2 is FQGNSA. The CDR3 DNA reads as TGTGCCAGCAGCTCAAGGCCGACACCCCCGTGGACCCAGTACTTC. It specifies CASSSRPTPPWTQYF. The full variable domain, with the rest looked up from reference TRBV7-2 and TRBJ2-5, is GAGVSQSPSNKVTEKGKDVELRCDPISGHTALYWYRQSLGQGLEFLIYFQGNSAPDKSGLPSDRFSAERTGGSVSTLTIQRTQQEDSAVYLCASSSRPTPPWTQYFGPGTRLLVL.

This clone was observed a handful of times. For the CDR3, the DNA is TGTGCCAGTACCAGGACAGGGGCCACTGAAGCTTTCTTT. This encodes CASTRTGATEAFF. This chain uses TRBV19 with TRBJ1-1, with 9 bases matching TRBD1. J gave up 4 bases and V 7 bases, and 4 bases lay outside the gene matches. The CDR3 has 13 residues. Germline lookup yields CDR1 LNHDA and CDR2 SQIVND (reference sequence).

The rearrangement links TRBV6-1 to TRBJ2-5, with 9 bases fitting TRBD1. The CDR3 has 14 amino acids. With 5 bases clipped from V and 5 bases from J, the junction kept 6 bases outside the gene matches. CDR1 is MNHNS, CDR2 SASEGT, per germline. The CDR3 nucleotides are TGTGCCAGCAGTTTCGGGACAGGGTCTGAGACCCAGTACTTC. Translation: CASSFGTGSETQYF.

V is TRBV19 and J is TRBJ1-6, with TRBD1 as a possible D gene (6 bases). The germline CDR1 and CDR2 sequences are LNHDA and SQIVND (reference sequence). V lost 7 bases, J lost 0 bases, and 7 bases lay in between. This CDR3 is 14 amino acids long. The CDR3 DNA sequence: TGTGCCAGTACACAGGGCTCCTATAATTCACCCCTCCACTTT. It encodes CASTQGSYNSPLHF.

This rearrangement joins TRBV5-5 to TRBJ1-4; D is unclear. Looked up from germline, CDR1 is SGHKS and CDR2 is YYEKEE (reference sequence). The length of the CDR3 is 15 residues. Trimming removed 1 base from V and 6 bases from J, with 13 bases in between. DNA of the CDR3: TGTGCCAGCAGCTTGTTTCAGGCCTGGGATGAAAAACTGTTTTTT. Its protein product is CASSLFQAWDEKLFF.

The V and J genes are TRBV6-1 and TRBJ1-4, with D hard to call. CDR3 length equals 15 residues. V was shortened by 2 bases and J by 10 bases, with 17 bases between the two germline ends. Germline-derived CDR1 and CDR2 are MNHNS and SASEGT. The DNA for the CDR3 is TGTGCCAGCAGTGAATGGGTGGCGGGTAGTGGAAAACTGTTTTTT. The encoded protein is CASSEWVAGSGKLFF.

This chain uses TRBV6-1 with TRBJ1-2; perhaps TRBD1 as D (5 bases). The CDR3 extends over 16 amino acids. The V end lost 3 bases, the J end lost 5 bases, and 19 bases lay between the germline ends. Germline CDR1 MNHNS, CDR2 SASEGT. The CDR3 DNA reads TGTGCCAGCAGTGACCTCCGAGGCTCGGGGGGATATGGCTACACCTTC. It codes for CASSDLRGSGGYGYTF.

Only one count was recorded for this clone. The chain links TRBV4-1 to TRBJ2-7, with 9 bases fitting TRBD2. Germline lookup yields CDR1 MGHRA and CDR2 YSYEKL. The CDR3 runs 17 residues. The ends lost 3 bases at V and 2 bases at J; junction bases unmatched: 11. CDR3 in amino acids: CASSHASLAGKTYEQYF. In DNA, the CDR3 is TGCGCCAGCAGCCACGCATCCCTAGCGGGGAAAACCTACGAGCAGTACTTC.

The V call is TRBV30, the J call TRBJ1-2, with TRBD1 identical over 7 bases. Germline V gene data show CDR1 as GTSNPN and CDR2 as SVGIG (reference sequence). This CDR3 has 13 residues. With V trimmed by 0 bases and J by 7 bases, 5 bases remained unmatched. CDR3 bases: TGTGCCTGGAGTGTACAAGGGGGCGGTGGCTACACCTTC. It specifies CAWSVQGGGGYTF.

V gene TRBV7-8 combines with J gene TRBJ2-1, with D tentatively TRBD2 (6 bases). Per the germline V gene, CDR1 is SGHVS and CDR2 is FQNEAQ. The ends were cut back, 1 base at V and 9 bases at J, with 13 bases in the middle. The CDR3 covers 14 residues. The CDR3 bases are TGTGCCAGCAGCTTAGTTTCAGGGAGGTCTGAGCAGTTCTTC. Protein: CASSLVSGRSEQFF.

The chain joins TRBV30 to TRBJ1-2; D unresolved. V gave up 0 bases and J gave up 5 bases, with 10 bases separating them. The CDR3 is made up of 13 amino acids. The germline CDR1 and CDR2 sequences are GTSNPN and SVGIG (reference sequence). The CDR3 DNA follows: TGTGCCTGGAGTGTCCCAGGCTGGTATGGCTACACCTTC. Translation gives CAWSVPGWYGYTF.

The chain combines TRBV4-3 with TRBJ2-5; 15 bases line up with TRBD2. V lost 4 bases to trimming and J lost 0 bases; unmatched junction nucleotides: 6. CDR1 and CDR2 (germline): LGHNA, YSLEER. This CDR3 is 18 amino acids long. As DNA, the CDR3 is TGCGCCAGCAGCCCCAGGACTAGCGGGGGGGAATACCAAGAGACCCAGTACTTC. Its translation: CASSPRTSGGEYQETQYF.

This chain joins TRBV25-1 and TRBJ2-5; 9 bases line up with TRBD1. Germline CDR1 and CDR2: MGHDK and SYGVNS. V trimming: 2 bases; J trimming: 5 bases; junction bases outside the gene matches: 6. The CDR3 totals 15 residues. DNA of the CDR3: TGTGCCAGCAGTGAACAACAGGGGGCTCGGGAGACCCAGTACTTC. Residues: CASSEQQGARETQYF.

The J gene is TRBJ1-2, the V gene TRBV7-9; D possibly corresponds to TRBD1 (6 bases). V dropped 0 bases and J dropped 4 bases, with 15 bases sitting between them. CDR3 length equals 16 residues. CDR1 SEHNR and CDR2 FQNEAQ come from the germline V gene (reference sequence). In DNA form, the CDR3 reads TGTGCCAGCAGCTTAGCCAAAACAGGGACGTTCTATGGCTACACCTTC. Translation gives CASSLAKTGTFYGYTF.

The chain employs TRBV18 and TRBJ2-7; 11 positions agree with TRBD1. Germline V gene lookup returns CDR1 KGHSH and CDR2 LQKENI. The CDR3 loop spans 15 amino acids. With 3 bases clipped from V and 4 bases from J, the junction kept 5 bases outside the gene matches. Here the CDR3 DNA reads TGTGCCAGCTCACCCGGGACAGGGGGAAGTTACGAGCAGTACTTC. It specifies CASSPGTGGSYEQYF.

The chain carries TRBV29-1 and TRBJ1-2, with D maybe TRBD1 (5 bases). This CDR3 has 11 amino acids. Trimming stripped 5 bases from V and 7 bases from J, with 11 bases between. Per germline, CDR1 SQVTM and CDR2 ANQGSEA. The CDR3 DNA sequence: TGCAGCGTTTGGCAGGGTAGTGGCTACACCTTC. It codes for CSVWQGSGYTF. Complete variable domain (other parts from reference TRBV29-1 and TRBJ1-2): SAVISQKPSRDICQRGTSLTIQCQVDSQVTMMFWYRQQPGQSLTLIATANQGSEATYESGFVIDKFPISRPNLTFSTLTVSNMSPEDSSIYLCSVWQGSGYTFGSGTRLTVV.

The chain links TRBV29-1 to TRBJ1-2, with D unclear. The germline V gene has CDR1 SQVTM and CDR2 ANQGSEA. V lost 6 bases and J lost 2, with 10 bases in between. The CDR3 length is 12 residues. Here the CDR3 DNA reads TGCAGCGTGCTGGGGAGCAACTATGGCTACACCTTC. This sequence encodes CSVLGSNYGYTF.

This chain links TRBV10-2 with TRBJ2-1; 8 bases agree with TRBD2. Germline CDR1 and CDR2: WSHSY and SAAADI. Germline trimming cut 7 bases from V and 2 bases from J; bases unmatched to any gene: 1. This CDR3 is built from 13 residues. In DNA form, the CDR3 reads TGCGCCAGCAACGGGGGGGCCTACAATGAGCAGTTCTTC. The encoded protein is CASNGGAYNEQFF.